This TCR beta chain emerged from a study of blood T cell repertoires in COVID-19. Study as a whole: Collection of acute and convalescent COVID-19 samples took place in the United States, Italy and Spain. The cDNA or gDNA used as material had been derived from T cells, B-cell-depleted T cells, or PBMCs.

Per the authors' pipeline: Researchers report that nucleated cell counts were estimated from reference gene primer amplification. The table came from immunoSEQ multiplex PCR; TCRdb's copy has only in-frame clones and leaves some out. That table gives V, J and clone size, and the DNA gave D and trimming. Of 130,000 to 150,000 clones listed, roughly 84% are singletons. The germline V gene encodes CDR1 SGHRS and CDR2 YFSETQ. The CDR3 has 16 amino acids. V shed 4 bases, J shed 7 bases, and the junction held 13 bases outside the gene matches. V gene TRBV5-1 combines with J gene TRBJ2-7; TRBD2 agrees at 11 bases. What was sequenced was peripheral blood. This clonotype was obtained from a human donor in a cohort sampled during active COVID-19. The CDR3 bases are TGCGCCAGCAGCCCGCAATCTAGCGGGGGGTTAGGGGAGCAGTACTTC. It specifies CASSPQSSGGLGEQYF.